These T cell receptor beta chains were read from a single sample in a study of cytomegalovirus exposure and HLA in healthy donors. The table came from immunoSEQ multiplex PCR; TCRdb's copy has only in-frame clones and leaves some out. The sample consists of 60,000 to 70,000 clones, around 75% of them appearing once. Sequenced material: PBMCs. The receptors originated from a man in his sixties in good health and CMV-seropositive. Both conserved end residues are part of each CDR3. The D gene is left open where the match is weak. Size is stated for part of the rows, as once, few or many counts, or as a class when the clone is expanded.

TRBJ1-4 | TRBD1 | TRBV7-9 | few | CASTGQEYATNEKLFF | TGTGCCAGTACGGGACAGGAGTATGCAACTAATGAAAAACTGTTTTTT
TRBJ2-3 | TRBD2 | TRBV7-8 | NA | CASSKTSVGTDTQYF | TGTGCCAGCAGCAAGACTAGCGTCGGAACAGATACGCAGTATTTT
TRBJ1-4 | TRBD1 | TRBV2 | once | CASSGQGAGEKLFF | TGTGCCAGCAGTGGGCAGGGGGCCGGAGAAAAACTGTTTTTT
TRBJ2-7 | TRBD1 | TRBV5-4 | NA | CASSPTGVSYEQYF | TGTGCCAGCAGCCCGACAGGGGTCTCCTACGAGCAGTACTTC
TRBJ2-6 | NA | TRBV7-2 | NA | CASSYAPGSGANVLTF | TGTGCCAGCAGCTATGCCCCAGGGTCTGGGGCCAACGTCCTGACTTTC
TRBJ1-1 | NA | TRBV5-1 | NA | CASSFLQISGVNTEAFF | TGCGCCAGCAGCTTTCTACAGATTTCAGGGGTGAACACTGAAGCTTTCTTT
TRBJ2-2 | NA | TRBV4-1 | NA | CASSHHKGDLTGELFF | TGCGCCAGCAGCCATCATAAGGGGGACCTGACCGGGGAGCTGTTTTTT
TRBJ1-1 | TRBD1 | TRBV4-2 | NA | CASSRTGVVEAFF | TGTGCCAGCAGCCGAACAGGGGTGGTCGAAGCTTTCTTT
TRBJ2-3 | NA | TRBV7-2 | NA | CASSSLGLDTQYF | TGTGCCAGCAGCTCCTTGGGACTAGATACGCAGTATTTT
TRBJ1-1 | TRBD1 | TRBV10-3 | NA | CAIGSTGGDTEAFF | TGTGCCATCGGATCTACAGGGGGGGACACTGAAGCTTTCTTT
TRBJ2-3 | TRBD1 | TRBV11-3 | NA | CASSFSLGQGNTDTQYF | TGTGCCAGCAGCTTTTCCCTGGGACAGGGGAATACAGATACGCAGTATTTT
TRBJ2-5 | NA | TRBV5-1 | NA | CASSLDRETQYF | TGCGCCAGCAGCTTGGACCGGGAGACCCAGTACTTC
TRBJ2-4 | TRBD2 | TRBV13 | NA | CASSLRAGGPTKNIQYF | TGTGCCAGCAGCTTGCGAGCGGGAGGGCCTACCAAAAACATTCAGTACTTC
TRBJ1-1 | NA | TRBV5-5 | few | CASSFGRGTEAFF | TGTGCCAGCAGCTTTGGGCGGGGGACTGAAGCTTTCTTT
TRBJ2-1 | NA | TRBV11-3 | NA | CASSFGTGNNEQFF | TGTGCCAGCAGCTTTGGCACAGGGAACAATGAGCAGTTCTTC
TRBJ2-1 | TRBD1 | TRBV5-4 | few | CASSLSWGQGDRNEQFF | TGTGCCAGCAGCTTGTCCTGGGGGCAGGGGGATAGGAATGAGCAGTTCTTC
TRBJ1-3 | NA | TRBV5-6 | NA | CASSLREGSYRNTIYF | TGTGCCAGCAGCTTGCGGGAGGGCTCATACCGAAACACCATATATTTT